This T cell receptor (beta chain) is drawn from a study of control samples from healthy donors and cancer patients. The table came from immunoSEQ multiplex PCR; TCRdb's copy has only in-frame clones and leaves some out. The data contain tens of thousands of clones, around 94% of them singletons. This CDR3 has 12 residues. Germline CDR1 MNHEY, CDR2 SMNVEV (reference sequence). V was trimmed by 3 bases and J by 6 bases, leaving 9 bases between them. The TCR sequence derives from a woman under 30 in good health. Sequenced material: blood. The rearrangement uses TRBV27 and TRBJ2-7, with D hard to call. The CDR3 nucleotides are TGTGCCAGCAGTTTGGGCGGCTCCGAGCAGTACTTC. It specifies CASSLGGSEQYF.